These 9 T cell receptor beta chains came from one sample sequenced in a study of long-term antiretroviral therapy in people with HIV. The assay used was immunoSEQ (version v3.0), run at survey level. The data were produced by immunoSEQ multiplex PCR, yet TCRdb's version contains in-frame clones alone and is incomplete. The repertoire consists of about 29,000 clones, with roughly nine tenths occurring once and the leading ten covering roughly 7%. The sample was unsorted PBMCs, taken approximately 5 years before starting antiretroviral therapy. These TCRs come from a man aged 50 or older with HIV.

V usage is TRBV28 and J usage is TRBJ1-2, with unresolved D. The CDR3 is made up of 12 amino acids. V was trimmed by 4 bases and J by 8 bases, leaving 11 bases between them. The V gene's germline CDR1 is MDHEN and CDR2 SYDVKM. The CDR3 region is CASSSPYLGYTF. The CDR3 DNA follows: TGTGCCAGCAGTTCGCCTTACTTGGGCTACACCTTC.

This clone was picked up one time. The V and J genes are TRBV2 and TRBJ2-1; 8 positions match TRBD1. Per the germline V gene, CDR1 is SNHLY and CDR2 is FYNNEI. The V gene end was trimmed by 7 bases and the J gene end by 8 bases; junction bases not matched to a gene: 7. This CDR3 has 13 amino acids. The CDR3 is CASTTPTGDEQFF. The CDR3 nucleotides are TGTGCCAGCACCACACCGACAGGGGATGAGCAGTTCTTC.

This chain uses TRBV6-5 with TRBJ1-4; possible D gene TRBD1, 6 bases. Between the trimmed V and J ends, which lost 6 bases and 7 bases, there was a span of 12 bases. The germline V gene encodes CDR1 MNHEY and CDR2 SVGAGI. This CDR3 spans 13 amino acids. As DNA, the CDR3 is TGTGCCAGCAGGGGGGGGGCAGTTGAAAAACTGTTTTTT. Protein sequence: CASRGGAVEKLFF.

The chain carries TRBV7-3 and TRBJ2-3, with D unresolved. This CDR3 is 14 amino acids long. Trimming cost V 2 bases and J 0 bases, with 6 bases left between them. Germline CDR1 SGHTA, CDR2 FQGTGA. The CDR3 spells CASSLFGSTDTQYF. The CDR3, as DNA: TGTGCCAGCAGCTTATTTGGGAGCACAGATACGCAGTATTTT.

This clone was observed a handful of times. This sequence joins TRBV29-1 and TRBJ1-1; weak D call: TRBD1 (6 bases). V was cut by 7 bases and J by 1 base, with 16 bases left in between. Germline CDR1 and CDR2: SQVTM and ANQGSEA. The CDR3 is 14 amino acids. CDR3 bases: TGCAGCGCTGGTGGGGGGGCTTCGAACACTGAAGCTTTCTTT. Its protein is CSAGGGASNTEAFF.

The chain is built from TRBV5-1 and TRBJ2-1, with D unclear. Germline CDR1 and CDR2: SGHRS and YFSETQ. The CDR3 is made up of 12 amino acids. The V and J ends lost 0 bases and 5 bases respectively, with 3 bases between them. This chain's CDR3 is CASSLEDNEQFF. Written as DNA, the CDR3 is TGCGCCAGCAGCTTGGAAGACAATGAGCAGTTCTTC. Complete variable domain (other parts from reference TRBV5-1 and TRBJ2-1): KAGVTQTPRYLIKTRGQQVTLSCSPISGHRSVSWYQQTPGQGLQFLFEYFSETQRNKGNFPGRFSGRQFSNSRSEMNVSTLELGDSALYLCASSLEDNEQFFGPGTRLTVL.

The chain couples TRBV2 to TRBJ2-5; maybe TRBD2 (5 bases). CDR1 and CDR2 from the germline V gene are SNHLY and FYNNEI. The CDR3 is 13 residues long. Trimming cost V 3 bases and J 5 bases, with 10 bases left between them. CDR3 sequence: CASSDEGVETQYF. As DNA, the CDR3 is TGTGCCAGCAGTGATGAGGGAGTTGAGACCCAGTACTTC.

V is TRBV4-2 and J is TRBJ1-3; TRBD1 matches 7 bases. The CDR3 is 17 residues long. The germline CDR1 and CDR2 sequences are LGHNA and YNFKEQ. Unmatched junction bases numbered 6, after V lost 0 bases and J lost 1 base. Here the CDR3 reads CASSQDRGGLSGNTIYF. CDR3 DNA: TGTGCCAGCAGCCAAGATCGAGGGGGCTTGTCTGGAAACACCATATATTTT.

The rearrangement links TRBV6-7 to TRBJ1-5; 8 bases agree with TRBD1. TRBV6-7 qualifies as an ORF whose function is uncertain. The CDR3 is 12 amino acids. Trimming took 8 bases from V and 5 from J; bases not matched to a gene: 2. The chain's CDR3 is CASAQGDQPQHF. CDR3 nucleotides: TGTGCCAGCGCACAGGGGGATCAGCCCCAGCATTTT.